What follows is one T cell receptor (beta chain) and its context. As yet, its antigen is unknown. Assay: immunoSEQ multiplex PCR; the TCRdb copy retains only in-frame clones and omits some. The sample lists about 36,000 clones; approximately 79% were seen once. V was clipped by 5 bases and J by 0 bases, with 2 bases between them. Per germline, CDR1 SGHAT and CDR2 FQNNGV. The CDR3 consists of 11 residues. This sample stems from a study of OX40 agonist ivuxolimab in advanced cancers. The wider study: Treatment of patients was with ivuxolimab, an agonistic anti-OX40 (CD134) antibody. Partial responses were seen in three patients, one with hepatocellular carcinoma and two with cutaneous melanoma. Points from the study as a whole: Compared with CD4+, CD8+ T cells on average had more expanded clones. Compared with others, partial responders at 0.1-3.0 mg/kg displayed clonal expansion among the lowest.

This chain connects TRBV11-2 to TRBJ2-7; no clear D. Sequenced here: CD4+ or CD8+ T cells sorted from blood, sampled in a trial of the OX40 agonist ivuxolimab. The receptor was isolated from an adult with an advanced solid tumor such as melanoma, head and neck, liver or kidney cancer. CDR3 sequence: CASSISYEQYF. The CDR3 DNA reads TGTGCCAGCAGCATCTCCTACGAGCAGTACTTC. The full variable domain, in which reference TRBV11-2 and TRBJ2-7 provide the parts outside the CDR3, is EAGVAQSPRYKIIEKRQSVAFWCNPISGHATLYWYQQILGQGPKLLIQFQNNGVVDDSQLPKDRFSAERLKGVDSTLKIQPAKLEDSAVYLCASSISYEQYFGPGTRLTVT.